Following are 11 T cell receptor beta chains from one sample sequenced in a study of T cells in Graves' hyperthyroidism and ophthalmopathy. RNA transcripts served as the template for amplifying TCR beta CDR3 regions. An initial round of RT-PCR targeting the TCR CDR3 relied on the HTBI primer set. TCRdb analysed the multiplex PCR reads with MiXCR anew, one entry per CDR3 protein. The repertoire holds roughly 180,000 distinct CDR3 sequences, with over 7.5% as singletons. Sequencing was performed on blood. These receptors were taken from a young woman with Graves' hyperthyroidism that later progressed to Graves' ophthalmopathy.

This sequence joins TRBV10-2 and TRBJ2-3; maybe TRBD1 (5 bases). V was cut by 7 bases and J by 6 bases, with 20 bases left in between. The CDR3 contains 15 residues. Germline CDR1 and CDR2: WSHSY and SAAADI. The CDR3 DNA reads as TGCGCCAGCACGGTCGACAGATTTAAAGGGGATACGCAGTATTTT. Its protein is CASTVDRFKGDTQYF.

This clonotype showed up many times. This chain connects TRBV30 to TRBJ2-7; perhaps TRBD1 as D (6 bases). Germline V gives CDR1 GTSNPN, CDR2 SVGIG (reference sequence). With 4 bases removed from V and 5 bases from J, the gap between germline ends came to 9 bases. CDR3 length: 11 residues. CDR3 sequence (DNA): TGTGCCTGGAACAGGGTGGACGAGCAGTACTTC. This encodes CAWNRVDEQYF.

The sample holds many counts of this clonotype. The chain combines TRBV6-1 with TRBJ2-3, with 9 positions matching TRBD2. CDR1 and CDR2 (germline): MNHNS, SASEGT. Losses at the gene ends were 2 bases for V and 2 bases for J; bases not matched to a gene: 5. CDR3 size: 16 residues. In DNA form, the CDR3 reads TGTGCCAGCAGTGAAATTCTAGCGGGGAACACAGATACGCAGTATTTT. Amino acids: CASSEILAGNTDTQYF.

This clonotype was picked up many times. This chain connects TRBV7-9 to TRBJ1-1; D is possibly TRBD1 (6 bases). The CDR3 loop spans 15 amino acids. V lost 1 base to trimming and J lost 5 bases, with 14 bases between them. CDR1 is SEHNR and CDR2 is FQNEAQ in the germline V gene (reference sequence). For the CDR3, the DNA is TGTGCCAGCAGCTTAGAGGAAAAAGGGGGAACTGAAGCTTTCTTT. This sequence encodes CASSLEEKGGTEAFF.

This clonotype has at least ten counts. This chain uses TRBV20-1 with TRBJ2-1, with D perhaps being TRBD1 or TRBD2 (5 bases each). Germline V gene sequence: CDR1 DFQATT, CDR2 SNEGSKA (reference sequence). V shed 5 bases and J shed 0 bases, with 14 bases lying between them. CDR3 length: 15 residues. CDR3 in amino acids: CSAPQGPSSYNEQFF. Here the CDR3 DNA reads TGCAGTGCTCCTCAGGGACCGAGCTCCTACAATGAGCAGTTCTTC.

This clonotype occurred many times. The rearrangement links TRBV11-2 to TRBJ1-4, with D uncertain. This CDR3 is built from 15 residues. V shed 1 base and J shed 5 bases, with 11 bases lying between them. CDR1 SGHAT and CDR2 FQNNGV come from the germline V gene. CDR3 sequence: CASSLGAGRNEKLFF. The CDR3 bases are TGTGCCAGCAGCTTAGGGGCCGGACGGAATGAAAAACTGTTTTTT.

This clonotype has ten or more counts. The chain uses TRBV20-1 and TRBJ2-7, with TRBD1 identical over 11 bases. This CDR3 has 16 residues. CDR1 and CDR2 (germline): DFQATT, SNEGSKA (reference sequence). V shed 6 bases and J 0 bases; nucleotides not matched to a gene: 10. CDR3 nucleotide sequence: TGCAGTGCCCCGGGGGGGACAGGGGGGAGCTCCTACGAGCAGTACTTC. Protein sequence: CSAPGGTGGSSYEQYF.

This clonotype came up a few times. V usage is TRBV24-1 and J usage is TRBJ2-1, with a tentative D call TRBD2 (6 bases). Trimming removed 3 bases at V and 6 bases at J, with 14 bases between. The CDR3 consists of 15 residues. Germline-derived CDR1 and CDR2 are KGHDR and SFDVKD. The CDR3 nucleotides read TGTGCCACCAGTGATGGGGGGATTTACAGCAATGAGCAGTTCTTC. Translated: CATSDGGIYSNEQFF.

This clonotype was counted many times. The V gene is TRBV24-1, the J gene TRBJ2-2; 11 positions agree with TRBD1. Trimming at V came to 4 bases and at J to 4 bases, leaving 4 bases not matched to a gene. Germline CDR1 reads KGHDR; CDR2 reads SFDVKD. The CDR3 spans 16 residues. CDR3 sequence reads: CATSDPGTGGTGELFF. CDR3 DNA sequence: TGTGCCACCAGTGACCCCGGGACAGGGGGCACCGGGGAGCTGTTTTTT.

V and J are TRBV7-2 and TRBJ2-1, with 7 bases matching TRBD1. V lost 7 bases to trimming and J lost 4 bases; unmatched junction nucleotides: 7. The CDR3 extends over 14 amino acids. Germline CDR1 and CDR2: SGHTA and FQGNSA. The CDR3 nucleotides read TGTGCCAGCACCTTTGGGACAGCTTACAATGAGCAGTTCTTC. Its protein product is CASTFGTAYNEQFF.

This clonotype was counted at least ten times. CDR3 in amino acids: CASSLGVAGTQYF. The CDR3 region has the DNA TGTGCCAGCAGCTTAGGGGTAGCGGGGACGCAGTATTTT. The chain employs TRBV7-3 and TRBJ2-3; the match to TRBD2 covers 8 bases. With 2 bases clipped from V and 9 bases from J, the junction kept 4 bases outside the gene matches. The germline V gene encodes CDR1 SGHTA and CDR2 FQGTGA. The CDR3 length is 13 residues.